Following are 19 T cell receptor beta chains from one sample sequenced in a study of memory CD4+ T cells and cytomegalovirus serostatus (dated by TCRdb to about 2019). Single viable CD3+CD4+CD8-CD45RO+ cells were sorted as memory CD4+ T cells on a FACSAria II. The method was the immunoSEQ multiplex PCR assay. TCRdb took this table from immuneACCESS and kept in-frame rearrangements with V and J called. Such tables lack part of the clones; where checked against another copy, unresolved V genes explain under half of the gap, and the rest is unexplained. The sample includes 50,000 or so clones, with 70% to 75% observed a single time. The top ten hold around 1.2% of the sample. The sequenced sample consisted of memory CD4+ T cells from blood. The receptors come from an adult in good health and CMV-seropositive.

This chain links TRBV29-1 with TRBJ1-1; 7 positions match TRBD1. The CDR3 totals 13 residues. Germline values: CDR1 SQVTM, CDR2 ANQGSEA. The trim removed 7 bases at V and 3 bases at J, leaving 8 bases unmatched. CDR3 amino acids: CSANRDSDTEAFF. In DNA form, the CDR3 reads TGCAGCGCCAACCGGGACAGTGACACTGAAGCTTTCTTT.

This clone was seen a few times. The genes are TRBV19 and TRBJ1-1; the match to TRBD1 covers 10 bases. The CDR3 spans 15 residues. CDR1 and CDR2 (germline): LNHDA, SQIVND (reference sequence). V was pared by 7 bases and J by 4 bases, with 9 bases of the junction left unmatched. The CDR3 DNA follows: TGTGCCAGTACCATAGGGACAGGGGAAGGCACTGAAGCTTTCTTT. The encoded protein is CASTIGTGEGTEAFF.

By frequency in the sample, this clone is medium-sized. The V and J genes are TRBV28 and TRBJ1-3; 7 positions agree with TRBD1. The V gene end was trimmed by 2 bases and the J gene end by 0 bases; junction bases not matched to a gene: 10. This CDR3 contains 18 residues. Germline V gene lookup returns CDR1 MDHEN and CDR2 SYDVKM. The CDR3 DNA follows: TGTGCCAGCAGTTTAGACCACAGGGGCTACAGCTCTGGAAACACCATATATTTT. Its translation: CASSLDHRGYSSGNTIYF.

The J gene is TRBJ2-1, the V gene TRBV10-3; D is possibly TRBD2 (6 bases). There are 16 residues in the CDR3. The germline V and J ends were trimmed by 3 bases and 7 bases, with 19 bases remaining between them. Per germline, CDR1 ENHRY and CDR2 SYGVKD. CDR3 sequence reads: CAISDVGTGSGNEQFF. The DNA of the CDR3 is TGTGCCATCAGTGACGTCGGGACTGGAAGCGGGAATGAGCAGTTCTTC.

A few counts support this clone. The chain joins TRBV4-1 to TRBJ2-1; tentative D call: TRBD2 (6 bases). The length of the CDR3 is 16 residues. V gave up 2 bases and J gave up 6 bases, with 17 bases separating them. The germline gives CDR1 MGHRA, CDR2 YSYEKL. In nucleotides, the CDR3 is TGCGCCAGCAGCCAATCACTAGCCCGTTCTACCAATGAGCAGTTCTTC. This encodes CASSQSLARSTNEQFF.

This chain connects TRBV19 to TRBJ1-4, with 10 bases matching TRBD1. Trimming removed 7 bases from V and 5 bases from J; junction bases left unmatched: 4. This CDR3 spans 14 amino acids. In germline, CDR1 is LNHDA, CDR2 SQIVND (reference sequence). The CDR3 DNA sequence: TGTGCCAGTACCTCGGACAGGGGGAATGAAAAACTGTTTTTT. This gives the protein CASTSDRGNEKLFF.

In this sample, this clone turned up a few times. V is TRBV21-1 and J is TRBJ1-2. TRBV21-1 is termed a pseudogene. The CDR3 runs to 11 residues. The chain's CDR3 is CASRRNYGYTF. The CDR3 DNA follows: TGTGCCAGCCGCAGGAACTATGGCTACACCTTC.

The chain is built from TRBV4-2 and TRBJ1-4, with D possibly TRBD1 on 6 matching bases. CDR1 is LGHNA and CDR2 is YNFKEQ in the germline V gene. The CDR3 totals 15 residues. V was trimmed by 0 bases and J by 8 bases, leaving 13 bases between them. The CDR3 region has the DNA TGTGCCAGCAGCCAAGAGGGGGCCTCTGAGGAAAAACTGTTTTTT. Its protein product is CASSQEGASEEKLFF.

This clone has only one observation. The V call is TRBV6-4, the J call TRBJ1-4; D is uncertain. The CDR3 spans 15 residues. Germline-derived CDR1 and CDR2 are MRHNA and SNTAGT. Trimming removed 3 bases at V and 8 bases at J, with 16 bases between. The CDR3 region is CASSEVPGGEEKLFF. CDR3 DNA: TGTGCCAGCAGTGAAGTTCCGGGAGGAGAAGAAAAACTGTTTTTT.

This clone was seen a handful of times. CDR3 DNA sequence: TGTGCCAGCAGTAGACAGGGAGAAGGCACTGAAGCTTTCTTT. This codes for CASSRQGEGTEAFF. The chain is built from TRBV6-4 and TRBJ1-1; 7 positions match TRBD1. Germline V gene sequence: CDR1 MRHNA, CDR2 SNTAGT. This CDR3 region has 14 residues. V dropped 5 bases and J dropped 4; count of bases not matched to a gene: 7.

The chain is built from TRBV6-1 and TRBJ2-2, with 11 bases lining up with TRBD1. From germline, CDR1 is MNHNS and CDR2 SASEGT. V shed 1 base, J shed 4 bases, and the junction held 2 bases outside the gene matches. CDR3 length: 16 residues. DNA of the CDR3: TGTGCCAGCAGTGAAGGGGACAGGGGGGCCACCGGGGAGCTGTTTTTT. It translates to CASSEGDRGATGELFF.

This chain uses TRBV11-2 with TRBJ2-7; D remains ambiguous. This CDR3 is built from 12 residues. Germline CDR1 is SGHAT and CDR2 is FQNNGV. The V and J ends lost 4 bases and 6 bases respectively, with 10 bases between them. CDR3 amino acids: CASSSQVGEQYF. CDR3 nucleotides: TGTGCCAGCAGCTCGCAGGTAGGCGAGCAGTACTTC.

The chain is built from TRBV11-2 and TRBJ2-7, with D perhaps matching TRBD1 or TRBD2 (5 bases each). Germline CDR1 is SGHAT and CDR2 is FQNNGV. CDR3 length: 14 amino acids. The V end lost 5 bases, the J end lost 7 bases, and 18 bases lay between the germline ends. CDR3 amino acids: CASSRDPRDGEQYF. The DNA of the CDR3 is TGTGCCAGCAGCCGGGACCCCCGAGATGGGGAGCAGTACTTC.

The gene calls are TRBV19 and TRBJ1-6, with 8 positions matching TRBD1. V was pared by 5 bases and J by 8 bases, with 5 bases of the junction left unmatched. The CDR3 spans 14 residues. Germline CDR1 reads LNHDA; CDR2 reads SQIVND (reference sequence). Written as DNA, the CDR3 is TGTGCCAGTAGTGATGGACAGGGCTATTCACCCCTCCACTTT. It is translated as CASSDGQGYSPLHF.

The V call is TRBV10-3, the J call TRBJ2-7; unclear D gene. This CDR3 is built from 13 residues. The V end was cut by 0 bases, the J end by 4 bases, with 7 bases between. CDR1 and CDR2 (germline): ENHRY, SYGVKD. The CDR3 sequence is CAISESTTYEQYF. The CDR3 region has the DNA TGTGCCATCAGTGAGTCGACCACGTACGAGCAGTACTTC.

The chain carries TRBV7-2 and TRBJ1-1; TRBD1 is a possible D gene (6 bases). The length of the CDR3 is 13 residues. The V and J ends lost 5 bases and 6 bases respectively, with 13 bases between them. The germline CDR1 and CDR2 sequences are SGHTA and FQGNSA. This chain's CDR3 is CASSTHREAEAFF. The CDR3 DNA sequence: TGTGCCAGCAGCACTCACAGGGAGGCTGAAGCTTTCTTT.

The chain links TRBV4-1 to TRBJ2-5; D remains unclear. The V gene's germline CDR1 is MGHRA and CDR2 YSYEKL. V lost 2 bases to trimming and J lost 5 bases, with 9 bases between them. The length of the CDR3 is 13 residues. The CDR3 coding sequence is TGCGCCAGCAGCCAAACGACCTGGGAGACCCAGTACTTC. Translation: CASSQTTWETQYF.

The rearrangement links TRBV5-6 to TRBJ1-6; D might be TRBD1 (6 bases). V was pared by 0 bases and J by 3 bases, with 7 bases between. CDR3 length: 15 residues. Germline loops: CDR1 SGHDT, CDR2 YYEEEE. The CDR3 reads CASSLEQGYNSPLHF. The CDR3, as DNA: TGTGCCAGCAGCTTGGAACAGGGCTATAATTCACCCCTCCACTTT.

The CDR3 sequence: CASSVGPSGGLNNEQFF. The CDR3, as DNA: TGTGCCAGCAGCGTAGGTCCTAGCGGGGGGCTAAACAATGAGCAGTTCTTC. V usage is TRBV9 and J usage is TRBJ2-1, with 11 positions matching TRBD2. There are 17 residues in the CDR3. Germline V gene lookup returns CDR1 SGDLS and CDR2 YYNGEE. Trimming at V came to 0 bases and at J to 5 bases, leaving 7 bases not matched to a gene.